This TCR beta chain was identified during a study of cytomegalovirus exposure and HLA in healthy donors. Notes on the study in general: Evidence from a later analysis indicated that most CMV-associated TCR beta chains looked HLA-restricted.

Only a few counts were recorded for this clone. Its matching antigen is unknown. The CDR3 length is 16 residues. Germline CDR1 reads MNHEY; CDR2 reads SVGAGI. V lost 0 bases to trimming and J lost 1 base; unmatched junction nucleotides: 5. PCR primers comprised 60 Vbeta and 13 Jbeta primers. Sequencing was performed with immunoSEQ multiplex PCR; in TCRdb, only in-frame clones are kept and a portion is missing. The table shows around 130,000 clones, with roughly 8.3% occurring only once. The origin of this receptor is a middle-aged man in good health and CMV-seronegative. The sequencing input was PBMCs. This chain links TRBV6-5 with TRBJ1-1, with 7 bases lining up with TRBD1. The CDR3 sequence is CASSYSTGTENTEAFF. The CDR3 nucleotides read TGTGCCAGCAGTTACTCGACCGGGACAGAGAACACTGAAGCTTTCTTT.